The 7 T cell receptor beta chains listed next were all sequenced from one sample in a study of CD8 T cells in ankylosing spondylitis. Overall study results and limits: Characteristic of ankylosing spondylitis blood, it appeared, was a TCR beta motif comprising several highly homologous variants.

TCRdb passed the 5' RACE reads through MiXCR, listing each CDR3 protein once. This table has roughly 490,000 distinct CDR3 sequences, 5.3% appearing once. Antigen specificity for these receptors is unknown. The sequenced sample was blood, either unsorted or a sorted T cell fraction (not recorded which). The origin of the receptors is a male donor with ankylosing spondylitis.

V and J are TRBV7-2 and TRBJ2-5; TRBD1 matches 9 bases. This CDR3 is built from 13 residues. CDR1 and CDR2 from the germline V gene are SGHTA and FQGNSA. After removal of 4 bases from V and 9 bases from J, the junction contained 6 bases not matched to a gene. This CDR3 is CASSSIQGAPQYF. Here the CDR3 DNA reads TGTGCCAGCAGCTCCATACAGGGGGCCCCCCAGTACTTC.

This clonotype has a count of ten or more. The chain uses TRBV11-1 and TRBJ2-2; D may be TRBD1 (6 bases). Germline assignment: CDR1 SGHAT and CDR2 FQDESV (reference sequence). Trimming left V 2 bases short and J 1 base short, with 17 bases between. This CDR3 comprises 18 residues. The CDR3 is CASSLPKRQVLNTGELFF. Here the CDR3 DNA reads TGTGCCAGCAGCTTACCAAAACGACAGGTGCTGAACACCGGGGAGCTGTTTTTT.

The genes are TRBV24-1 and TRBJ2-1; possibly TRBD1 or TRBD2 for D (5 bases each). The germline V gene encodes CDR1 KGHDR and CDR2 SFDVKD. Between the trimmed V and J ends, which lost 1 base and 6 bases, there was a span of 24 bases. CDR3 length equals 19 residues. The CDR3 nucleotides read TGTGCCACCAGTGATTTACCACCTGAGGGGTTAAGTAAGGGCAATGAGCAGTTCTTC. Protein: CATSDLPPEGLSKGNEQFF.

This clonotype was seen many times. The V call is TRBV5-1, the J call TRBJ1-1; D is possibly TRBD1 (5 bases). Trimming took 0 bases from V and 7 from J, leaving 10 bases between them. CDR1 SGHRS and CDR2 YFSETQ come from the germline V gene. The CDR3 contains 13 residues. CDR3 loop: CASSLDRRLEAFF. The CDR3 DNA is TGCGCCAGCAGCTTGGACAGGCGTCTTGAAGCTTTCTTT. Full variable domain (remainder filled in from reference TRBV5-1 and TRBJ1-1): KAGVTQTPRYLIKTRGQQVTLSCSPISGHRSVSWYQQTPGQGLQFLFEYFSETQRNKGNFPGRFSGRQFSNSRSEMNVSTLELGDSALYLCASSLDRRLEAFFGQGTRLTVV.

In its sample, this clonotype was seen many times. The genes are TRBV6-5 and TRBJ1-6; D possibly corresponds to TRBD1 (5 bases). The CDR3 contains 19 residues. Germline V gene data show CDR1 as MNHEY and CDR2 as SVGAGI. Trimming took 0 bases from V and 0 from J, leaving 15 bases between them. For the CDR3, the DNA is TGTGCCAGCAGTTACTCGAATCTCTGGGGGAGCTCCTATAATTCACCCCTCCACTTT. Translating it yields CASSYSNLWGSSYNSPLHF.

At least ten counts were recorded for this clonotype. V is TRBV10-3 and J is TRBJ2-2; D is uncertain. Trimming left V 2 bases short and J 4 bases short, with 8 bases between. The CDR3 contains 14 residues. CDR1 and CDR2 (germline): ENHRY, SYGVKD. CDR3 in amino acids: CAISEEVPTGELFF. The DNA for the CDR3 is TGTGCCATCAGTGAGGAGGTTCCCACCGGGGAGCTGTTTTTT.

At least ten counts were recorded for this clonotype. This rearrangement joins TRBV5-1 to TRBJ2-3; the match to TRBD1 covers 11 bases. Germline V gene data show CDR1 as SGHRS and CDR2 as YFSETQ. V lost 4 bases and J lost 7; bases outside the gene matches: 5. This CDR3 is 14 amino acids long. The CDR3 DNA reads TGCGCCAGCAGCACGGGACAGGGGGTGAATACGCAGTATTTT. It yields the protein CASSTGQGVNTQYF.